The entry that follows covers one TCR beta chain sequence. The data derive from a study of control samples from healthy donors and cancer patients. The CDR3 is 14 amino acids. Germline loops: CDR1 SEHNR, CDR2 FQNEAQ (reference sequence). Trimming at V came to 2 bases and at J to 5 bases, leaving 0 bases not matched to a gene. TCRdb's table, derived via immunoSEQ multiplex PCR, lists solely in-frame clones and lacks some. This table has 70,000 or so clones, 75% to 90% appearing once. Sequencing was carried out using blood. This chain links TRBV7-9 with TRBJ2-1; 10 bases are a match to TRBD2. The sequence derives from a man between 45 and 60 years old in good health. The CDR3 protein is CASSLTSGNNEQFF. The CDR3 DNA is TGTGCCAGCAGCTTAACTAGCGGGAACAATGAGCAGTTCTTC.